This T cell receptor (beta chain) comes out of a study of blood T cell repertoires in COVID-19. Study-level background: COVID-19 samples collected from the United States, Italy and Spain covered acute and convalescent phases.

The ends were cut back, 3 bases at V and 4 bases at J, with 12 bases in the middle. In germline, CDR1 is SEHNR, CDR2 FQNEAQ (reference sequence). The CDR3 contains 14 residues. Profiling relied on immunoSEQ multiplex PCR, and the TCRdb table lists in-frame clones only, not all of them. The profile shows about 210,000 clones, around 87% of them singletons. Sequenced material: peripheral blood. The V gene is TRBV7-9, the J gene TRBJ1-2; D unresolved. This clonotype was sampled from a man in his fifties or sixties with acute or convalescent COVID-19. CDR3 DNA: TGTGCCAGCAGCTTGGCCGTGACTGGCTATGGCTACACCTTC. Its translation is CASSLAVTGYGYTF. The full variable domain, in which reference TRBV7-9 and TRBJ1-2 provide the parts outside the CDR3, is DTGVSQNPRHKITKRGQNVTFRCDPISEHNRLYWYRQTLGQGPEFLTYFQNEAQLEKSRLLSDRFSAERPKGSFSTLEIQRTEQGDSAMYLCASSLAVTGYGYTFGSGTRLTVV.